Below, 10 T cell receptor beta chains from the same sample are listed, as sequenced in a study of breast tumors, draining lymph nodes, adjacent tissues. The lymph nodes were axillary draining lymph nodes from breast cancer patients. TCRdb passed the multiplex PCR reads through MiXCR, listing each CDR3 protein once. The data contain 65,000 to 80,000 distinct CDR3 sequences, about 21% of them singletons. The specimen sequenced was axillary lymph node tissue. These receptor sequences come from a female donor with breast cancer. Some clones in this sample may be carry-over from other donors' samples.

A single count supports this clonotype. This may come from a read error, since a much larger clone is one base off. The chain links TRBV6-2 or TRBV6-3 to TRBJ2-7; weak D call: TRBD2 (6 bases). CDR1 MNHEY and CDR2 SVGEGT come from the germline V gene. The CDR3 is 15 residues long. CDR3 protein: CASSSLAMVPYEQCF. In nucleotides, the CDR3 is TGTGCCAGCAGTTCGCTAGCGATGGTGCCCTACGAGCAGTGCTTC.

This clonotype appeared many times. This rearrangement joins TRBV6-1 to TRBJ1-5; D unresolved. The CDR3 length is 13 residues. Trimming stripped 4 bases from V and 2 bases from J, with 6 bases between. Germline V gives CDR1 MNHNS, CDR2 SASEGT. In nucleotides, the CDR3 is TGTGCCAGCAGTGTAGAACGCAATCAGCCCCAGCATTTT. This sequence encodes CASSVERNQPQHF.

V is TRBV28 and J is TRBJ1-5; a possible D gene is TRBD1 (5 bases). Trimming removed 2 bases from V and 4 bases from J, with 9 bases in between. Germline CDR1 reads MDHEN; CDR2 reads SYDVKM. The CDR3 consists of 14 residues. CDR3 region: CASSLGGLNQPQHF. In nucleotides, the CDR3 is TGTGCCAGCAGTTTAGGGGGGTTGAATCAGCCCCAGCATTTT.

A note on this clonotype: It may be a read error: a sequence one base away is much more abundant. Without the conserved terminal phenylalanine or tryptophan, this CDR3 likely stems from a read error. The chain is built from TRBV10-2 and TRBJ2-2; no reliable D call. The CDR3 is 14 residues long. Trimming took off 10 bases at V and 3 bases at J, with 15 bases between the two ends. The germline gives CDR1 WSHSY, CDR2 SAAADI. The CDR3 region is CATSPIGYTGELFL. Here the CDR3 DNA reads TGCGCCACCAGCCCCATAGGCTACACCGGGGAGCTGTTTCTT.

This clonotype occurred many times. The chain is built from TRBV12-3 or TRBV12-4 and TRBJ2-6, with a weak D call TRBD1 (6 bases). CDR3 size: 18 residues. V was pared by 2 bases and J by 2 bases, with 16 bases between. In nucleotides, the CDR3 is TGTGCCAGCAGTTTACCCGCATACAGGGCTACTGGGGCCAACGTCCTGACTTTC. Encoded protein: CASSLPAYRATGANVLTF.

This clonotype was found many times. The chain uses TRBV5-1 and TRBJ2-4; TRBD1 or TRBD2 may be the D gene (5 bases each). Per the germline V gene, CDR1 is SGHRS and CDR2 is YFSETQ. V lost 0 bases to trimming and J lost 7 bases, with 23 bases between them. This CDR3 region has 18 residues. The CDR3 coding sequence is TGCGCCAGCAGCTTGGAAAATAATGGGACGGTTCGATGGAACATTCAGTACTTC. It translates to CASSLENNGTVRWNIQYF.

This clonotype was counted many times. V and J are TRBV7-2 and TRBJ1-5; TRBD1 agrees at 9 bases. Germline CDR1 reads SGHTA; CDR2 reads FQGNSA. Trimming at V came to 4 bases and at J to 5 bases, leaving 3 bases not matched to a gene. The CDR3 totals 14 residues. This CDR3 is CASSSGQGYQPQHF. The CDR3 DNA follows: TGTGCCAGCAGCTCGGGACAGGGTTATCAGCCCCAGCATTTT.

CDR3 DNA: TGTGCCAGTCAAGCAGATCGGCCGGGGACCGGGGAGCTGTTTTTT. Residues: CASQADRPGTGELFF. This chain uses TRBV19 with TRBJ2-2, with D possibly TRBD2 on 5 matching bases. The germline V gene has CDR1 LNHDA and CDR2 SQIVND (reference sequence). With 8 bases removed from V and 5 bases from J, the gap between germline ends came to 18 bases. The CDR3 length is 15 residues.

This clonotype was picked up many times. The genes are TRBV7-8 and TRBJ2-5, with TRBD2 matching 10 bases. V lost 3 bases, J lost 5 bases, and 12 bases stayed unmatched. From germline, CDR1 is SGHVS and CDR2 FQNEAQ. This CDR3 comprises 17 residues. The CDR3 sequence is CASSFTGGGSGRETQYF. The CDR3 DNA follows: TGTGCCAGCAGCTTTACCGGGGGAGGTAGCGGGAGGGAGACCCAGTACTTC.

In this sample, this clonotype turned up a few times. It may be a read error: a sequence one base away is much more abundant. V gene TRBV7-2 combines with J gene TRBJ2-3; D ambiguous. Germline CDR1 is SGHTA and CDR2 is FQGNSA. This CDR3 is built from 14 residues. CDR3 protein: CASGLAGSTDTQYF. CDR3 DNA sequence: TGTGCCAGCGGCTTAGCCGGGAGCACAGATACGCAGTATTTT. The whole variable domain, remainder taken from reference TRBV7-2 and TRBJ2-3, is GAGVSQSPSNKVTEKGKDVELRCDPISGHTALYWYRQSLGQGLEFLIYFQGNSAPDKSGLPSDRFSAERTGGSVSTLTIQRTQQEDSAVYLCASGLAGSTDTQYFGPGTRLTVL.